The entry below gives a single TCR beta chain sequence along with its context. V lost 4 bases and J 5 bases, leaving 12 bases between the germline ends. Looked up from germline, CDR1 is SQVTM and CDR2 is ANQGSEA. This CDR3 has 13 amino acids. The sample comes from a study of blood T cell repertoires in COVID-19. Measured with immunoSEQ multiplex PCR; TCRdb has only the in-frame clones, and not every one. The profile shows about 120,000 clones, roughly three quarters of them singletons. The sequencing input was peripheral blood. The receptor was isolated from a human donor in a cohort sampled during active COVID-19. V is TRBV29-1 and J is TRBJ1-5; perhaps TRBD1 as D (6 bases). The CDR3 DNA is TGCAGCGTTGGACAGGCTAGGGATCAGCCCCAGCATTTT. Amino acid sequence: CSVGQARDQPQHF.